One sample yielded the 13 T cell receptor beta chains listed below, sequenced in a study of control samples from healthy donors and cancer patients (TCRdb year 2020). Library generation was performed with the immunoSEQ multiplex PCR assay. As stored in TCRdb, this immuneACCESS dataset retains in-frame rearrangements with V and J assigned. A fraction of the clones does not appear; measured against another copy, unresolved V genes explain less than half of the discrepancy, and the remainder lacks a known reason. The sample table shows about 84,000 clones, and roughly nine tenths are seen once. The ten largest account for about 16% of the sample. What was sequenced was blood. The source is a man aged 45-65 years in good health.

For the CDR3, the DNA is TGTGCCATTCGGGGGGAGGCAGTCTTGAACACTGAAGCTTTCTTT. Translation gives CAIRGEAVLNTEAFF. The chain joins TRBV10-3 to TRBJ1-1; D is perhaps TRBD1 (5 bases). CDR3 size: 15 residues. CDR1 is ENHRY and CDR2 is SYGVKD in the germline V gene. V lost 9 bases to trimming and J lost 0 bases, with 17 bases between them.

The J gene is TRBJ1-2, the V gene TRBV4-3; the D gene is possibly TRBD1 (5 bases). CDR1 and CDR2 (germline): LGHNA, YSLEER. The CDR3 covers 15 residues. Trimming cost V 4 bases and J 3 bases, with 15 bases left between them. CDR3 protein: CASSPSVREDYGYTF. The CDR3 coding sequence is TGCGCCAGCAGCCCCTCCGTCAGGGAGGACTATGGCTACACCTTC.

The chain carries TRBV2 and TRBJ1-1; unclear D gene. Germline CDR1 reads SNHLY; CDR2 reads FYNNEI. The ends were cut back, 3 bases at V and 4 bases at J, with 9 bases in the middle. The CDR3 runs to 13 residues. The CDR3 loop is CASSDWASTEAFF. The CDR3 DNA reads as TGTGCCAGCAGTGACTGGGCTAGCACTGAAGCTTTCTTT.

The chain carries TRBV27 and TRBJ1-5, with 7 bases identical to TRBD1. Germline V gene lookup returns CDR1 MNHEY and CDR2 SMNVEV (reference sequence). V dropped 5 bases and J dropped 5; count of bases not matched to a gene: 9. CDR3 size: 15 residues. CDR3 bases: TGTGCCAGCAGTCCCCGGGACCAGGGGGATCAGCCCCAGCATTTT. Its translation is CASSPRDQGDQPQHF.

This rearrangement joins TRBV27 to TRBJ1-6, with 8 bases aligning to TRBD1. The CDR3 is 17 residues long. The trim removed 3 bases at V and 0 bases at J, leaving 4 bases unmatched. Per the germline V gene, CDR1 is MNHEY and CDR2 is SMNVEV (reference sequence). The CDR3 protein is CASSLGQVSSYNSPLHF. CDR3 in DNA: TGTGCCAGCAGTTTGGGACAGGTAAGCTCCTATAATTCACCCCTCCACTTT.

The rearrangement uses TRBV6-1 and TRBJ1-4; TRBD1 is a possible D gene (5 bases). Germline loops: CDR1 MNHNS, CDR2 SASEGT. Deletions cut 3 bases from V and 5 bases from J, with 19 bases between. This CDR3 region has 17 residues. Here the CDR3 reads CASSDGGKRGWNEKLFF. The DNA of the CDR3 is TGTGCCAGCAGTGATGGAGGAAAAAGGGGCTGGAATGAAAAACTGTTTTTT.

The rearrangement joins TRBV6-5 to TRBJ1-3; D not certain. Germline V lookup: CDR1 MNHEY, CDR2 SVGAGI. V was cut by 7 bases and J by 0 bases, with 4 bases left in between. CDR3 length equals 12 residues. In nucleotides, the CDR3 is TGTGCCAGCATGAGCTCTGGAAACACCATATATTTT. This gives the protein CASMSSGNTIYF.

The chain recombines TRBV5-1 with TRBJ2-1; TRBD1 matches 8 bases. Unmatched junction bases numbered 9, after V lost 6 bases and J lost 7 bases. The CDR3 has 14 residues. Germline V gene sequence: CDR1 SGHRS, CDR2 YFSETQ. The CDR3 nucleotides are TGCGCCAGCAATCCCGGACAGGGTGGAAATGAGCAGTTCTTC. Protein product: CASNPGQGGNEQFF.

This clone was observed once. The rearrangement links TRBV11-2 to TRBJ2-1; D is perhaps TRBD1 (5 bases). CDR3 size: 18 residues. V lost 4 bases, J lost 8 bases, and 27 bases lay in between. CDR1 SGHAT and CDR2 FQNNGV come from the germline V gene. CDR3 sequence reads: CASSSPPPDRDPRDEQFF. In nucleotides, the CDR3 is TGTGCCAGCAGCTCACCCCCTCCAGACAGAGATCCTAGGGATGAGCAGTTCTTC.

The V gene is TRBV2, the J gene TRBJ2-1; 7 nucleotides agree with TRBD1. Trimming removed 0 bases from V and 7 bases from J; junction bases left unmatched: 12. The CDR3 totals 17 residues. Germline assignment: CDR1 SNHLY and CDR2 FYNNEI. The CDR3 DNA reads TGTGCCAGCAGTGAAGCCTCGGACAGGTGGGGATCAAATGAGCAGTTCTTC. This codes for CASSEASDRWGSNEQFF.

The chain recombines TRBV7-6 with TRBJ2-1, with 12 bases matching TRBD2. Germline CDR1 is SGHVS and CDR2 is FNYEAQ. The CDR3 covers 15 residues. Germline trimming cut 3 bases from V and 5 bases from J; bases unmatched to any gene: 2. The DNA of the CDR3 is TGTGCCAGCAGCTTCCTAGCGGGGGGGGACAATGAGCAGTTCTTC. This gives the protein CASSFLAGGDNEQFF.

The V gene is TRBV5-1, the J gene TRBJ1-1, with a tentative D call TRBD1 (5 bases). Germline V gene lookup returns CDR1 SGHRS and CDR2 YFSETQ. The V and J ends lost 3 bases and 4 bases respectively, with 13 bases between them. CDR3 length equals 14 residues. The CDR3 sequence is CASSSSGGGTEAFF. Here the CDR3 DNA reads TGCGCCAGCAGCTCTTCGGGCGGGGGCACTGAAGCTTTCTTT.

The genes are TRBV12-3 or TRBV12-4 and TRBJ1-1; 7 bases map to TRBD1. Losses at the gene ends were 5 bases for V and 8 bases for J; bases not matched to a gene: 8. This CDR3 is 13 amino acids long. CDR3 sequence: CASSLTGPEEAFF. The CDR3 DNA follows: TGTGCCAGCAGTCTGACAGGGCCCGAGGAAGCTTTCTTT.